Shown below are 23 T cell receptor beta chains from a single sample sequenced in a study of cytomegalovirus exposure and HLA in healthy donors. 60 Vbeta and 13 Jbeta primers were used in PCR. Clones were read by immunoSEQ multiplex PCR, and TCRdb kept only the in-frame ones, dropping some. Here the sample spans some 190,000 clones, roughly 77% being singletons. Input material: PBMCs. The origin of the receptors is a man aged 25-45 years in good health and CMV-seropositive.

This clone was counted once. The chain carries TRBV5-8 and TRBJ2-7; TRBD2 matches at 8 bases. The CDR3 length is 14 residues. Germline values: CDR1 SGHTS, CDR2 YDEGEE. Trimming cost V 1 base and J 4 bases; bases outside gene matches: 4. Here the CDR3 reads CASSLSGGQYEQYF. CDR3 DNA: TGTGCCAGCAGCTTGTCGGGGGGGCAATACGAGCAGTACTTC. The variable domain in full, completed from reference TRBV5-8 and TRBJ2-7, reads EAGVTQSPTHLIKTRGQQATLRCSPISGHTSVYWYQQALGLGLQFLLWYDEGEERNRGNFPPRFSGRQFPNYSSELNVNALELEDSALYLCASSLSGGQYEQYFGPGTRLTVT.

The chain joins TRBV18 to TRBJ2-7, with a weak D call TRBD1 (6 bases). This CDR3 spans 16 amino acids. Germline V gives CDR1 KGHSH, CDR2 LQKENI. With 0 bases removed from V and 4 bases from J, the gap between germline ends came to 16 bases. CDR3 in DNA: TGTGCCAGCTCACCACCCCAGGGGTTGATAGGATACGAGCAGTACTTC. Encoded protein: CASSPPQGLIGYEQYF.

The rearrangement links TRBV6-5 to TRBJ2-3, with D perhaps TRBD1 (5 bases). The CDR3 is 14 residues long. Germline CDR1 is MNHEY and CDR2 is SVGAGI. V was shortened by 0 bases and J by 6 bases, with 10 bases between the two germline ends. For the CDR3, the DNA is TGTGCCAGCAGTTACTCTAAAGCAGGGGATACGCAGTATTTT. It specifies CASSYSKAGDTQYF.

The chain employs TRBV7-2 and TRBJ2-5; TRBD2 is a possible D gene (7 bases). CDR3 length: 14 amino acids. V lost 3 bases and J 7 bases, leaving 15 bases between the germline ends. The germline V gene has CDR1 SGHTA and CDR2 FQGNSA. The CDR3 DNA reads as TGTGCCAGCAGCTTCCAGCGGGAAGGGGGGACCCAGTACTTC. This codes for CASSFQREGGTQYF. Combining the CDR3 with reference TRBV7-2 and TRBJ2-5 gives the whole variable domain GAGVSQSPSNKVTEKGKDVELRCDPISGHTALYWYRQSLGQGLEFLIYFQGNSAPDKSGLPSDRFSAERTGGSVSTLTIQRTQQEDSAVYLCASSFQREGGTQYFGPGTRLLVL.

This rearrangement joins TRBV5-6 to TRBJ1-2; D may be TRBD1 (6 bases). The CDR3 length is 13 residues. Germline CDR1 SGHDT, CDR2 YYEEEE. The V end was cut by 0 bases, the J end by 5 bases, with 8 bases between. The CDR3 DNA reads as TGTGCCAGCAGCTTGGTTCAGGGGTATGGCTACACCTTC. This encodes CASSLVQGYGYTF.

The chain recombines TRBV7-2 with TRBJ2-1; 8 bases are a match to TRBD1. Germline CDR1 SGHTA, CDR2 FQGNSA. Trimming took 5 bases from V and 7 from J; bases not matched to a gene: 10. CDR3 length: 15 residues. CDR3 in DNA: TGTGCCAGCAGCCTGAGAGCAGGGGGCTTGAATGAGCAGTTCTTC. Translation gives CASSLRAGGLNEQFF.

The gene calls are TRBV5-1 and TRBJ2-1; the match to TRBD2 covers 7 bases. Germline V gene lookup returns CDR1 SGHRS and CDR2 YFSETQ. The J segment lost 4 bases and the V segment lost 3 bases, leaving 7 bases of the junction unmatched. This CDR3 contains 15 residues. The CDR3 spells CASSSTSLTYNEQFF. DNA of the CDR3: TGCGCCAGCAGCTCGACTAGCTTAACTTACAATGAGCAGTTCTTC.

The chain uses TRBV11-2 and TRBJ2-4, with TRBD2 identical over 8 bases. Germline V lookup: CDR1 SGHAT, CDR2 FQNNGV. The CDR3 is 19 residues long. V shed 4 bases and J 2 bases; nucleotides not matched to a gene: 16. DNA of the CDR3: TGTGCCAGCAGCTCGAAAGCGGGAGAAGTGGGTGGAACCAAAAACATTCAGTACTTC. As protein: CASSSKAGEVGGTKNIQYF.

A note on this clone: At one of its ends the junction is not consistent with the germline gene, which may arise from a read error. The CDR3 loop is CASSGTDRVQVF. CDR3 nucleotide sequence: TGTGCCAGCAGCGGAACTGACAGGGTCCAGGTCTTC. This rearrangement joins TRBV2 to TRBJ2-1; 7 bases are shared with TRBD1. The CDR3 has 12 residues. Germline CDR1 reads SNHLY; CDR2 reads FYNNEI. Drawing the rest from reference TRBV2 and TRBJ2-1, the complete variable domain is EPEVTQTPSHQVTQMGQEVILRCVPISNHLYFYWYRQILGQKVEFLVSFYNNEISEKSEIFDDQFSVERPDGSNFTLKIRSTKLEDSAMYFCASSGTDRVQVFGPGTRLTVL.

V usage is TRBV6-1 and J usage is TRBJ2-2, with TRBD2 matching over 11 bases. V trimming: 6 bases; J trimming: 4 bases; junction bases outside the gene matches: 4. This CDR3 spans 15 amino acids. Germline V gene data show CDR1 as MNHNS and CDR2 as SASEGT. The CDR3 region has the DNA TGTGCCAGCAGGACCGGGACTAGCGGCACCGGGGAGCTGTTTTTT. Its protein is CASRTGTSGTGELFF.

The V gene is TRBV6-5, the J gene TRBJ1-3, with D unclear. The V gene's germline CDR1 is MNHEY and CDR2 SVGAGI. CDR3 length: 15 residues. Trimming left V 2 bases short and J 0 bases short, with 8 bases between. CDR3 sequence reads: CASSYLAGSGNTIYF. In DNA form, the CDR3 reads TGTGCCAGCAGTTACCTCGCGGGCTCTGGAAACACCATATATTTT.

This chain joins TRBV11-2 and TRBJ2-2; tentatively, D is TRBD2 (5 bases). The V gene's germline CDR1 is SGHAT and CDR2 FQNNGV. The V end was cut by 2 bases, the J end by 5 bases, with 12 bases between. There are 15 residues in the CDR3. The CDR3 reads CASSLPGSYTGELFF. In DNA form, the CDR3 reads TGTGCCAGCAGCTTACCGGGGAGTTATACCGGGGAGCTGTTTTTT. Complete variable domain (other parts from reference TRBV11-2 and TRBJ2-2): EAGVAQSPRYKIIEKRQSVAFWCNPISGHATLYWYQQILGQGPKLLIQFQNNGVVDDSQLPKDRFSAERLKGVDSTLKIQPAKLEDSAVYLCASSLPGSYTGELFFGEGSRLTVL.

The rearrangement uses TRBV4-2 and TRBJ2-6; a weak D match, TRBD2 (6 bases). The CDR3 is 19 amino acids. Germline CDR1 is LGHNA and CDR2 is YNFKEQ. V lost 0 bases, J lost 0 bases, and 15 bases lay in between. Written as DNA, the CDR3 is TGTGCCAGCAGCCAAGATGTAAGGCGGGGAAGCTCTGGGGCCAACGTCCTGACTTTC. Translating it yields CASSQDVRRGSSGANVLTF.

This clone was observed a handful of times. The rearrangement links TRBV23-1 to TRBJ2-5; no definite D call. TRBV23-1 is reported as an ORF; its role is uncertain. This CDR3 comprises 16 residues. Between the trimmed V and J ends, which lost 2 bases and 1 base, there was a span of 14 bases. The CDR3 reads CASSQIQWATQETQYF. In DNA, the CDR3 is TGCGCCAGCAGTCAAATACAGTGGGCCACCCAAGAGACCCAGTACTTC.

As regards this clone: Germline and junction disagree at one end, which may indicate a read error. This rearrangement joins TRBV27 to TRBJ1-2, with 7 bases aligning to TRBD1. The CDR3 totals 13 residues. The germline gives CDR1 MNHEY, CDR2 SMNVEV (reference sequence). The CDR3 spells CASTQRQGLRWFF. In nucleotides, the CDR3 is TGTGCCAGCACTCAACGACAGGGCCTTAGGTGGTTTTTC.

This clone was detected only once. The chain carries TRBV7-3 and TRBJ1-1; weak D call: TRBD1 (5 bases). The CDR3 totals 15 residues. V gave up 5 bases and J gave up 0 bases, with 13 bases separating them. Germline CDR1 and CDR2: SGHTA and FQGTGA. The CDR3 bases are TGTGCCAGCAGCCCACTACAGGTCCTGAACACTGAAGCTTTCTTT. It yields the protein CASSPLQVLNTEAFF.

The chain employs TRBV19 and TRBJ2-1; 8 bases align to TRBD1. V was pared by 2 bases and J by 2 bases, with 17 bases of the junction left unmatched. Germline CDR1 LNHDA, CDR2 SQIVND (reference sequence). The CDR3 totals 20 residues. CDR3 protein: CASSISLLWTGLNPYNEQFF. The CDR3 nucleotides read TGTGCCAGTAGTATATCCCTCCTCTGGACAGGGCTGAACCCCTACAATGAGCAGTTCTTC.

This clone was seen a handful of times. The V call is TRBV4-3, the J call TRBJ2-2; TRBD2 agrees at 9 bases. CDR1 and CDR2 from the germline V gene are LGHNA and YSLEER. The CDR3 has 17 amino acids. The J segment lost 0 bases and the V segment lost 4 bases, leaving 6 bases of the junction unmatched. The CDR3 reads CASSLGAGGANTGELFF. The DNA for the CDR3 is TGCGCCAGCAGCCTAGGGGCGGGGGGGGCGAACACCGGGGAGCTGTTTTTT.

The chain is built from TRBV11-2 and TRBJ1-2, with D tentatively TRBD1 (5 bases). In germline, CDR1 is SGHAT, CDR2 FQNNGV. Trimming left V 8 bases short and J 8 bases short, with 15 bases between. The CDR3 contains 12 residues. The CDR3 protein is CASHGAGYGYTF. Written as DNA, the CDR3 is TGTGCCAGCCACGGAGCAGGGTACGGCTACACCTTC.

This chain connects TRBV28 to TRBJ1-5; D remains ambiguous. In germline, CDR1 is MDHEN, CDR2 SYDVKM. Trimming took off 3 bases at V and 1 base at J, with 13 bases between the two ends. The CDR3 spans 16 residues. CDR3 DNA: TGTGCCAGCAGTTTCTTTGGACGGGGAAGCAATCAGCCCCAGCATTTT. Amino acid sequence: CASSFFGRGSNQPQHF.

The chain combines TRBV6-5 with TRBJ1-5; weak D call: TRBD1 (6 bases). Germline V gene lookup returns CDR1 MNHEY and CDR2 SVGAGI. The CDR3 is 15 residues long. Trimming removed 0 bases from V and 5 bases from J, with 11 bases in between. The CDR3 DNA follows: TGTGCCAGCAGTTACTCGGGAGGGGGGGATCAGCCCCAGCATTTT. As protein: CASSYSGGGDQPQHF.

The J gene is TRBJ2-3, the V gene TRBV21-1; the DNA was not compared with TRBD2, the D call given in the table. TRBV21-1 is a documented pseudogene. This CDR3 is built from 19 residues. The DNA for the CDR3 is TGTGCCAGCAGCAAAGGTAACGGGGGGAAAGGAGTTAGTACAGATACGCAGTATTTT. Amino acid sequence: CASSKGNGGKGVSTDTQYF.

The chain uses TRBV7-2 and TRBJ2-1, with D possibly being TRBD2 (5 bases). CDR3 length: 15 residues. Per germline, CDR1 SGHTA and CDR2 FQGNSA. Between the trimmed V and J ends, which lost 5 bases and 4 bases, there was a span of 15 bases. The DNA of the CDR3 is TGTGCCAGCAGCCCCCGGCTAGGCGGGTACAATGAGCAGTTCTTC. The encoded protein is CASSPRLGGYNEQFF.